This T cell receptor beta chain was recorded in a study of blood T cells in healthy people across ages. Overall study: The capture of about one barcoded beta molecule per two T cells was achieved by template switching. Study outcomes and limitations: Calculation of diversity from one million T cells yielded estimates considered to be underestimates. Among long-lived donors, naive CD4+ cells were more numerous and diversity higher than in aged donors.

For this clonotype: What it binds is not known.

This CDR3 spans 15 amino acids. CDR1 is MNHEY and CDR2 is SVGAGI in the germline V gene. The junction had 11 bases not matched to a gene; V was cut back by 6 bases and J by 4 bases. Primed by a sample-barcoded 5' primer and a J-beta primer mix, a second PCR proceeded for roughly 6 to 12 cycles. Each CDR3 protein gets one entry after TCRdb re-called the 5' RACE reads with MiXCR. The repertoire holds some 690,000 distinct CDR3 sequences, with about a fifth as singletons. Sequenced sample: blood. The receptor comes from a man in his 70s in good health. This chain connects TRBV6-5 to TRBJ1-1; 7 bases map to TRBD1. The CDR3: CASRRTSTGVTEAFF. The CDR3 DNA reads as TGTGCCAGCAGACGAACCTCAACAGGGGTCACTGAAGCTTTCTTT.